These T cell receptor beta chains were read from a single sample in a study of CD8 T cells in ankylosing spondylitis. Each CDR3 protein gets one entry after TCRdb re-called the 5' RACE reads with MiXCR. The repertoire includes about 200,000 distinct CDR3 sequences, roughly 24% of them detected once, and about 6.9% sits in the top ten. Source material: blood, either unsorted or a sorted T cell fraction (not recorded which). The receptors stem from a male donor with ankylosing spondylitis or in good health (not recorded which). The CDR3 runs from the conserved cysteine through the conserved F or W. Fields, in order: clone size, V gene, D gene, J gene, CDR3 length, CDR3 protein, CDR3 DNA. A D gene is named only where the DNA matches it firmly. A row's size may be missing; if present it is once, few, many or a size class.

abundance: many
v_gene: TRBV24-1
d_gene: TRBD2
j_gene: TRBJ2-1
len: 15
CDR3aa: CATSEGLAPYNEQFF
CDR3nt: TGTGCCACCAGCGAGGGACTAGCGCCCTACAATGAGCAGTTCTTC

abundance: -
v_gene: TRBV15
d_gene: TRBD1
j_gene: TRBJ1-1
len: 15
CDR3aa: CATSRATGMDTEAFF
CDR3nt: TGTGCCACCAGCAGAGCGACAGGGATGGACACTGAAGCTTTCTTT

abundance: many
v_gene: TRBV24-1
d_gene: -
j_gene: TRBJ1-2
len: 13
CDR3aa: CATSDFRGYGYTF
CDR3nt: TGTGCCACCAGTGATTTCCGGGGGTATGGCTACACCTTC

abundance: -
v_gene: TRBV18
d_gene: TRBD1
j_gene: TRBJ1-2
len: 13
CDR3aa: CASSPETGKGLTF
CDR3nt: TGTGCCAGCTCACCAGAGACAGGGAAGGGTCTCACCTTC

abundance: -
v_gene: TRBV7-3
d_gene: -
j_gene: TRBJ2-2
len: 15
CDR3aa: CASSALIGGTGELFF
CDR3nt: TGTGCCAGCAGCGCGTTGATTGGGGGCACCGGGGAGCTGTTTTTT

abundance: many
v_gene: TRBV5-6
d_gene: TRBD1
j_gene: TRBJ2-2
len: 15
CDR3aa: CASSSTGRNTGELFF
CDR3nt: TGTGCCAGCAGCTCGACAGGGAGGAACACCGGGGAGCTGTTTTTT

abundance: many
v_gene: TRBV20-1
d_gene: -
j_gene: TRBJ2-5
len: 13
CDR3aa: CSASSPDQETQYF
CDR3nt: TGCAGTGCTAGCTCACCGGATCAAGAGACCCAGTACTTC

abundance: -
v_gene: TRBV12-3/TRBV12-4
d_gene: TRBD2
j_gene: TRBJ2-4
len: 18
CDR3aa: CACRPYGGRAGGKNIQYF
CDR3nt: TGTGCCTGCAGGCCGTATGGCGGGAGGGCCGGCGGCAAAAACATTCAGTACTTC

abundance: -
v_gene: TRBV20-1
d_gene: TRBD2
j_gene: TRBJ2-7
len: 16
CDR3aa: CSARDRTSGVSYEQYF
CDR3nt: TGCAGTGCTAGAGATCGAACTAGCGGGGTCTCCTACGAGCAGTACTTC

abundance: many
v_gene: TRBV5-1
d_gene: -
j_gene: TRBJ2-2
len: 15
CDR3aa: CASSLGPKNTGELFF
CDR3nt: TGCGCCAGCAGCTTGGGACCGAAGAACACCGGGGAGCTGTTTTTT

abundance: few
v_gene: TRBV20-1
d_gene: -
j_gene: TRBJ1-1
len: 13
CDR3aa: CSASQGMNTEAFF
CDR3nt: TGCAGTGCATCACAGGGAATGAACACTGAAGCTTTCTTT

abundance: many
v_gene: TRBV20-1
d_gene: -
j_gene: TRBJ2-7
len: 12
CDR3aa: CSARASSYEQYF
CDR3nt: TGCAGTGCTAGAGCCTCGTCTTACGAGCAGTACTTC

abundance: many
v_gene: TRBV2
d_gene: -
j_gene: TRBJ1-6
len: 13
CDR3aa: CASSGQYNSPLHF
CDR3nt: TGTGCCAGCAGTGGACAGTATAATTCACCCCTCCACTTT

abundance: -
v_gene: TRBV3-1
d_gene: -
j_gene: TRBJ2-2
len: 12
CDR3aa: CASSQYTGELFF
CDR3nt: TGTGCCAGCAGCCAATACACCGGGGAGCTGTTTTTT

abundance: many
v_gene: TRBV12-3/TRBV12-4
d_gene: -
j_gene: TRBJ2-2
len: 15
CDR3aa: CASSGDRSWTGELFF
CDR3nt: TGTGCCAGCAGTGGCGACAGGTCCTGGACCGGGGAGCTGTTTTTT

abundance: -
v_gene: TRBV10-3
d_gene: -
j_gene: TRBJ2-7
len: 12
CDR3aa: CAISEPPAEQYF
CDR3nt: TGTGCCATCAGTGAGCCCCCGGCCGAGCAGTACTTC

abundance: -
v_gene: TRBV12-3/TRBV12-4
d_gene: -
j_gene: TRBJ1-1
len: 13
CDR3aa: CASSLSQTTEAFF
CDR3nt: TGTGCCAGCAGTTTGTCGCAAACCACTGAAGCTTTCTTT

abundance: -
v_gene: TRBV20-1
d_gene: TRBD1
j_gene: TRBJ1-5
len: 18
CDR3aa: CSARDEGTGGYSNQPQHF
CDR3nt: TGCAGTGCTAGAGATGAGGGGACAGGGGGGTATAGCAATCAGCCCCAGCATTTT

abundance: once
v_gene: TRBV29-1
d_gene: -
j_gene: TRBJ2-7
len: 13
CDR3aa: CSVDQGTPYEQYF
CDR3nt: TGCAGCGTTGATCAAGGGACCCCTTACGAGCAGTACTTC

abundance: -
v_gene: TRBV27
d_gene: -
j_gene: TRBJ2-4
len: 15
CDR3aa: CASSGSPGFKNIQYF
CDR3nt: TGTGCCAGCAGTGGATCGCCGGGCTTTAAAAACATTCAGTACTTC

abundance: many
v_gene: TRBV5-1
d_gene: TRBD1
j_gene: TRBJ2-5
len: 15
CDR3aa: CASSLEAGGWETQYF
CDR3nt: TGCGCCAGCAGCTTGGAGGCAGGGGGCTGGGAGACCCAGTACTTC

abundance: many
v_gene: TRBV20-1
d_gene: -
j_gene: TRBJ2-3
len: 13
CDR3aa: CSASRLVTDTQYF
CDR3nt: TGCAGTGCTTCACGACTAGTGACAGATACGCAGTATTTT

abundance: many
v_gene: TRBV6-2/TRBV6-3
d_gene: TRBD2
j_gene: TRBJ2-1
len: 14
CDR3aa: CASISGGNYNEQFF
CDR3nt: TGTGCCAGCATAAGCGGGGGGAATTACAATGAGCAGTTCTTC

abundance: many
v_gene: TRBV5-1
d_gene: -
j_gene: TRBJ1-1
len: 13
CDR3aa: CASSLELDTEAFF
CDR3nt: TGCGCCAGCAGCTTGGAGTTAGACACTGAAGCTTTCTTT

abundance: -
v_gene: TRBV27
d_gene: TRBD2
j_gene: TRBJ2-7
len: 16
CDR3aa: CASSLSGLAGAYEQYF
CDR3nt: TGTGCCAGCAGTTTATCGGGACTAGCGGGAGCCTACGAGCAGTACTTC

abundance: -
v_gene: TRBV20-1
d_gene: -
j_gene: TRBJ2-2
len: 14
CDR3aa: CSAEEGAGTGELFF
CDR3nt: TGCAGTGCGGAGGAGGGGGCGGGCACCGGGGAGCTGTTTTTT